This record concerns one T cell receptor beta chain sequence. The antigen it binds to is not known. No clone much larger than this one lies a single base away; base qualities are absent. This specimen comes from a study of technical replicates of blood from several donors (dated by TCRdb to the late 2010s). V and J lose 0 bases and 6 bases, and a span of 9 bases separates them. Including the terminal cysteine and phenylalanine, the CDR3 comprises 13 residues. Only the CDR3 portion is preserved as DNA: 39 bases, with reading frame beginning at the first base. For CDR1 and CDR2, the germline V gene lists MDHEN and SYDVKM. Libraries were prepared through the immunoSEQ multiplex PCR assay. Held by TCRdb, this immuneACCESS table contains in-frame sequences only and omits some clones. Under half of the omission traces to an unresolved V gene where checked; the cause of the rest is unknown. The sample table contains under 95,000 clones; only one count was recorded for 91% of them. Approximately 0.34% of the sample is in the top ten clones.

Sequencing was done on a sample of T cells isolated from PBMCs. The TCR sequence derives from a human donor in good health. Some clones in this sample may be carry-over from other donors' samples. The chain is encoded by TRBV28 joined to TRBJ2-7; perhaps TRBD2 is the D gene, with 5 bases matching. The DNA sequence is as follows: TGTGCCAGCAGTTTATGGTTGAGCGGCGAGCAGTACTTC. The encoded protein is CASSLWLSGEQYF.